Below are 23 T cell receptor beta chains sequenced from a single sample in a study of T cell responses to AZD1222 COVID-19 vaccine. Assay: immunoSEQ multiplex PCR; the TCRdb copy retains only in-frame clones and omits some. The sample lists 140,000 to 150,000 clones; approximately 85% were seen once. The sequenced sample was peripheral blood, obtained 28 days after the second dose of the MenACWY control vaccine. The receptors shown here come from an adult who received the MenACWY meningococcal vaccine as a control.

The rearrangement uses TRBV19 and TRBJ1-5; D gene uncertain. Germline V gene data show CDR1 as LNHDA and CDR2 as SQIVND (reference sequence). V was clipped by 7 bases and J by 2 bases, with 12 bases between them. CDR3 size: 14 residues. CDR3 bases: TGTGCCAGTATTTCAAAAGGAGGCAATCAGCCCCAGCATTTT. This encodes CASISKGGNQPQHF.

Note on this clone: Other nucleotide sequences from this sample produce the same CDR3. This chain uses TRBV28 with TRBJ1-3, with TRBD1 as a possible D gene (5 bases). The CDR3 has 15 amino acids. Per germline, CDR1 MDHEN and CDR2 SYDVKM. The ends were cut back, 5 bases at V and 1 base at J, with 12 bases in the middle. The CDR3 loop reads CASSLLGGSGNTIYF. In nucleotides, the CDR3 is TGTGCCAGCAGTCTCCTCGGGGGATCTGGAAACACCATATATTTT.

The chain links TRBV10-2 to TRBJ2-2, with D perhaps TRBD1 (5 bases). V dropped 6 bases and J dropped 0 bases, with 8 bases sitting between them. CDR1 and CDR2 from the germline V gene are WSHSY and SAAADI. The CDR3 has 14 residues. As DNA, the CDR3 is TGCGCCAGCAGACAGGTGTCGAACACCGGGGAGCTGTTTTTT. Residues: CASRQVSNTGELFF.

In regard to this clone: Germline is not matched at one junction end, which may reflect a read error. This chain joins TRBV7-7 and TRBJ2-3, with a tentative D call TRBD2 (7 bases). CDR3 length equals 15 residues. Germline assignment: CDR1 SSHAT and CDR2 FNYEAQ (reference sequence). The CDR3 loop is CASSPQGGDTDTQYF. The CDR3 DNA is TGTGCTAGCAGCCCACAGGGAGGGGACACAGATACGCAGTATTTT. The full variable domain, its missing parts supplied by reference TRBV7-7 and TRBJ2-3, is GAGVSQSPRYKVTKRGQDVTLRCDPISSHATLYWYQQALGQGPEFLTYFNYEAQPDKSGLPSDRFSAERPEGSISTLTIQRTEQRDSAMYRCASSPQGGDTDTQYFGPGTRLTVL.

V usage is TRBV28 and J usage is TRBJ2-4; 7 nucleotides match TRBD2. J gave up 1 base and V 6 bases, and 9 bases lay outside the gene matches. There are 16 residues in the CDR3. Germline V gene data show CDR1 as MDHEN and CDR2 as SYDVKM. The CDR3 loop reads CASSREVGLAKNIQYF. The CDR3, as DNA: TGTGCCAGCAGCCGGGAGGTGGGGTTGGCCAAAAACATTCAGTACTTC.

The chain employs TRBV11-3 and TRBJ2-7; 11 nucleotides align to TRBD1. The V segment lost 5 bases and the J segment 0 bases; nucleotides outside the gene matches: 3. Per germline, CDR1 SGHNT and CDR2 YENEEA. This CDR3 comprises 15 residues. Written as DNA, the CDR3 is TGTGCCAGCAGCCAGGGACAGGGGGTCTCCTACGAGCAGTACTTC. This codes for CASSQGQGVSYEQYF.

The CDR3 here is CASSGGAAAWGTEAFF. In DNA form, the CDR3 reads TGTGCCAGCAGCGGGGGAGCGGCGGCTTGGGGCACTGAAGCTTTCTTT. The chain uses TRBV7-2 and TRBJ1-1; D might be TRBD1 (5 bases). This CDR3 contains 16 residues. The V gene's germline CDR1 is SGHTA and CDR2 FQGNSA. V was clipped by 5 bases and J by 4 bases, with 20 bases between them.

The gene calls are TRBV7-2 and TRBJ1-2; a weak D match, TRBD1 (5 bases). The CDR3 loop spans 16 amino acids. Per the germline V gene, CDR1 is SGHTA and CDR2 is FQGNSA. Trimming took off 5 bases at V and 4 bases at J, with 20 bases between the two ends. For the CDR3, the DNA is TGTGCCAGCAGCCTTAATCGGGGGAGGACCTCCTATGGCTACACCTTC. This encodes CASSLNRGRTSYGYTF.

The chain uses TRBV29-1 and TRBJ2-3; TRBD1 matches 7 bases. Looked up from germline, CDR1 is SQVTM and CDR2 is ANQGSEA. After removal of 1 base from V and 1 base from J, the junction contained 2 bases not matched to a gene. The CDR3 covers 14 residues. The CDR3 here is CSVEGGGGTDTQYF. CDR3 nucleotide sequence: TGCAGCGTTGAAGGAGGGGGCGGCACAGATACGCAGTATTTT.

The V gene is TRBV7-2, the J gene TRBJ2-7; 9 bases map to TRBD1. Germline V gene sequence: CDR1 SGHTA, CDR2 FQGNSA. This CDR3 region has 14 residues. The V and J ends lost 5 bases and 5 bases, in that order; junction bases with no gene match: 7. The CDR3, as DNA: TGTGCCAGCAGCCCCGGGACAGGGTTCCACGAGCAGTACTTC. Translated, it gives CASSPGTGFHEQYF.

This sequence joins TRBV6-5 and TRBJ2-1; D call uncertain. The V gene's germline CDR1 is MNHEY and CDR2 SVGAGI. Trimming took off 0 bases at V and 8 bases at J, with 14 bases between the two ends. CDR3 length equals 15 residues. This CDR3 reads CASSYSIVQVDEQFF. As DNA, the CDR3 is TGTGCCAGCAGTTACTCGATAGTCCAGGTCGATGAGCAGTTCTTC.

The gene calls are TRBV7-2 and TRBJ1-5; 7 bases line up with TRBD1. This CDR3 region has 14 residues. Looked up from germline, CDR1 is SGHTA and CDR2 is FQGNSA. V was pared by 6 bases and J by 3 bases, with 5 bases of the junction left unmatched. The CDR3 region has the DNA TGTGCCAGCAGTAGGGACAGCACCAATCAGCCCCAGCATTTT. The encoded protein is CASSRDSTNQPQHF.

The chain recombines TRBV18 with TRBJ2-5; 7 bases map to TRBD1. Germline V gene sequence: CDR1 KGHSH, CDR2 LQKENI. The V and J ends lost 4 bases and 2 bases, in that order; junction bases with no gene match: 10. This CDR3 is 16 amino acids long. CDR3 coding DNA: TGTGCCAGCTCACTCCGGGACAGCCCGAGGCAAGAGACCCAGTACTTC. Amino acid sequence: CASSLRDSPRQETQYF.

Worth noting for this clone: Germline and junction disagree at one end, which may indicate a read error. The J gene is TRBJ1-2, the V gene TRBV7-2; no reliable D call. The germline CDR1 and CDR2 sequences are SGHTA and FQGNSA. CDR3 size: 13 residues. The CDR3 spells CASSPSPNYGCTF. DNA of the CDR3: TGTGCCAGCAGCCCCAGCCCTAACTATGGCTGCACCTTC.

The V gene is TRBV6-5, the J gene TRBJ2-3; possible D gene TRBD1, 5 bases. V lost 2 bases to trimming and J lost 1 base, with 7 bases between them. The CDR3 consists of 14 residues. Germline loops: CDR1 MNHEY, CDR2 SVGAGI. CDR3 in DNA: TGTGCCAGCAGTTACGGACAAGGCACAGATACGCAGTATTTT. It specifies CASSYGQGTDTQYF.

The rearrangement joins TRBV19 to TRBJ2-1; TRBD2 agrees at 10 bases. CDR3 length equals 14 residues. Trimming took 5 bases from V and 6 from J; bases not matched to a gene: 4. Germline CDR1 reads LNHDA; CDR2 reads SQIVND (reference sequence). The DNA for the CDR3 is TGTGCCAGTAGTGTAGCGGGAGGTCTCAATGAGCAGTTCTTC. Translated, it gives CASSVAGGLNEQFF.

The rearrangement uses TRBV5-4 and TRBJ2-3; no clear D. There are 14 residues in the CDR3. Germline V lookup: CDR1 SGHNT, CDR2 YYREEE (reference sequence). The V end lost 9 bases, the J end lost 1 base, and 15 bases lay between the germline ends. CDR3 residues: CATHDVAGTDTQYF. The CDR3 DNA sequence: TGTGCCACACACGATGTGGCGGGCACAGATACGCAGTATTTT.

The J gene is TRBJ1-5, the V gene TRBV6-2 or TRBV6-3; TRBD1 aligns across 7 bases. The V gene's germline CDR1 is MNHEY and CDR2 SVGEGT. V lost 3 bases to trimming and J lost 6 bases; unmatched junction nucleotides: 5. This CDR3 has 14 residues. This CDR3 reads CASSYNQGGQPQHF. The CDR3 DNA reads as TGTGCCAGCAGTTATAATCAGGGGGGTCAGCCCCAGCATTTT.

CDR3 DNA sequence: TGTGCCAGCAGCCTTCGGGACAGCAAGACTTATGGCTACACCTTC. This encodes CASSLRDSKTYGYTF. The chain employs TRBV3-1 (or the pseudogene TRBV3-2) and TRBJ1-2; 7 nucleotides agree with TRBD1. With 4 bases clipped from V and 5 bases from J, the junction kept 10 bases outside the gene matches. The CDR3 length is 15 residues. The V gene's germline CDR1 is LGHDT and CDR2 YNNKEL (reference sequence).

This rearrangement joins TRBV7-8 to TRBJ1-5; D possibly corresponds to TRBD1 (6 bases). CDR3 length: 18 residues. V gave up 3 bases and J gave up 1 base, with 19 bases separating them. Germline CDR1 SGHVS, CDR2 FQNEAQ. CDR3 sequence reads: CASSFRVGGGLSNQPQHF. CDR3 DNA: TGTGCCAGCAGCTTTCGGGTAGGGGGTGGGCTAAGCAATCAGCCCCAGCATTTT. The whole variable domain, filled in from reference TRBV7-8 and TRBJ1-5, reads GAGVSQSPRYKVAKRGQDVALRCDPISGHVSLFWYQQALGQGPEFLTYFQNEAQLDKSGLPSDRFFAERPEGSVSTLKIQRTQQEDSAVYLCASSFRVGGGLSNQPQHFGDGTRLSIL.

This chain joins TRBV6-2 or TRBV6-3 and TRBJ2-7; D ambiguous. The length of the CDR3 is 15 residues. Between the trimmed V and J ends, which lost 0 bases and 2 bases, there was a span of 11 bases. CDR1 is MNHEY, CDR2 SVGEGT, per germline. Here the CDR3 reads CASSYSERKPYEQYF. DNA for the CDR3: TGTGCCAGCAGTTACTCGGAGAGGAAACCCTACGAGCAGTACTTC.

Worth noting for this clone: At one end the junction does not follow the germline gene, possibly because of a read error. The J gene is TRBJ2-2, the V gene TRBV7-7; 10 nucleotides match TRBD2. CDR1 and CDR2 (germline): SSHAT, FNYEAQ (reference sequence). This CDR3 has 15 residues. The CDR3 is CASSPTSGLTGELFF. DNA of the CDR3: TGTGCTAGCAGCCCGACTAGCGGGTTAACCGGGGAGCTGTTTTTT.

V is TRBV4-2 and J is TRBJ1-5; 8 bases agree with TRBD1. The trim removed 3 bases at V and 6 bases at J, leaving 10 bases unmatched. The CDR3 totals 16 residues. The germline V gene has CDR1 LGHNA and CDR2 YNFKEQ. The CDR3 bases are TGTGCCAGCAGCCAGGATACCGGACAGGGAGGTCAGCCCCAGCATTTT. It is translated as CASSQDTGQGGQPQHF.